These T cell receptor beta chains were read from a single sample in a study of PD-1 blockade in classical Hodgkin lymphoma. Profiled with immunoSEQ multiplex PCR; TCRdb holds only in-frame clones, not every one. Of about 94,000 clones detected, 93% appear once; the ten largest clones hold just under 2%. Sequenced material: peripheral blood mononuclear cells (PBMCs), taken before the fourth cycle of nivolumab. The receptors here all came from a human donor with classical Hodgkin lymphoma. Each CDR3 is given with its conserved first and last residue. D genes are given only for firm matches. The size field is filled for only some rows; it gives once, few, many or a size class.

j_gene: TRBJ1-5
abundance: .
d_gene: .
v_gene: TRBV6-5
CDR3nt: TGTGCCAGCAGTCTTGACAGATACAATCAGCCCCAGCATTTT
CDR3aa: CASSLDRYNQPQHF

j_gene: TRBJ1-1
abundance: .
d_gene: .
v_gene: TRBV23-1
CDR3nt: TGCGCCAGCAGTCAATTCCCCCGGGGGCCGGACACTGAAGCTTTCTTT
CDR3aa: CASSQFPRGPDTEAFF

j_gene: TRBJ2-1
abundance: .
d_gene: .
v_gene: TRBV28
CDR3nt: TGTGCCAGCAGTCCAGGGTGGGCAGAGCAGTTCTTC
CDR3aa: CASSPGWAEQFF

j_gene: TRBJ1-5
abundance: .
d_gene: .
v_gene: TRBV7-8
CDR3nt: TGTGCCAGCAGCTTAGTGGGCGAAATTAGCAATCAGCCCCAGCATTTT
CDR3aa: CASSLVGEISNQPQHF

j_gene: TRBJ2-1
abundance: once
d_gene: TRBD1
v_gene: TRBV27
CDR3nt: TGTGCCAGCACGTCCGGCAGGGGGCCTTACAATGAGCAGTTCTTC
CDR3aa: CASTSGRGPYNEQFF

j_gene: TRBJ1-2
abundance: .
d_gene: .
v_gene: TRBV6-1
CDR3nt: TGTGCCAGTCGCCGGGCAGTTAACTATGGCTACACCTTC
CDR3aa: CASRRAVNYGYTF

j_gene: TRBJ2-5
abundance: once
d_gene: TRBD1
v_gene: TRBV6-1
CDR3nt: TGTGCCAGCAGTGCAAACACAGGGGGCTGGGGGGGGTCAAAGACCCAGTACTTC
CDR3aa: CASSANTGGWGGSKTQYF

j_gene: TRBJ1-5
abundance: .
d_gene: .
v_gene: TRBV27
CDR3nt: TGTGCCAGCAGTTTGGGGTATAGCAATCAGCCCCAGCATTTT
CDR3aa: CASSLGYSNQPQHF

j_gene: TRBJ1-5
abundance: .
d_gene: .
v_gene: TRBV27
CDR3nt: TGTGCCAGCGGGGGGGATAGACTCAATCAGCCCCAGCATTTT
CDR3aa: CASGGDRLNQPQHF

j_gene: TRBJ1-1
abundance: .
d_gene: .
v_gene: TRBV6-1
CDR3nt: TGTGCCAGCAGTGACCGGGCAGCGATGAACACTGAAGCTTTCTTT
CDR3aa: CASSDRAAMNTEAFF

j_gene: TRBJ1-2
abundance: .
d_gene: .
v_gene: TRBV7-9
CDR3nt: TGTGCCAGCAGCGGGTGGAGGGAACGGGGGAACTATGGCTACACCTTC
CDR3aa: CASSGWRERGNYGYTF

j_gene: TRBJ2-3
abundance: .
d_gene: .
v_gene: TRBV15
CDR3nt: TGTGCCACCAGCAGAGATTCCGGCTACCTAATCCCAGATACGCAGTATTTT
CDR3aa: CATSRDSGYLIPDTQYF

j_gene: TRBJ1-5
abundance: .
d_gene: .
v_gene: TRBV13
CDR3nt: TGTGCCAACAGCTTAGGGACTCAGCCCCAGCATTTT
CDR3aa: CANSLGTQPQHF

j_gene: TRBJ2-7
abundance: .
d_gene: .
v_gene: TRBV11-2
CDR3nt: TGTGCCAGCAGCTTTGATTCGGGACTTACTTTCTCCTACGAGCAGTACTTC
CDR3aa: CASSFDSGLTFSYEQYF

j_gene: TRBJ2-1
abundance: .
d_gene: .
v_gene: TRBV7-3
CDR3nt: TGTGCCAGCAGCTTAAGGCTGGGGGAAAGTGAGCAGTTCTTC
CDR3aa: CASSLRLGESEQFF

j_gene: TRBJ2-3
abundance: .
d_gene: TRBD2
v_gene: TRBV19
CDR3nt: TGTGCCACCGCGGGACTAGCGGGAGGTACGCAGTATTTT
CDR3aa: CATAGLAGGTQYF

j_gene: TRBJ2-3
abundance: .
d_gene: TRBD2
v_gene: TRBV9
CDR3nt: TGTGCCAGCAGCGTAGACCCGGTTGCTAGCGGGGACACAGATACGCAGTATTTT
CDR3aa: CASSVDPVASGDTDTQYF

j_gene: TRBJ2-5
abundance: .
d_gene: TRBD2
v_gene: TRBV11-1
CDR3nt: TGTGCCAGCAGCTTAGAGGTAGCGGGATGGGAGACCCAGTACTTC
CDR3aa: CASSLEVAGWETQYF